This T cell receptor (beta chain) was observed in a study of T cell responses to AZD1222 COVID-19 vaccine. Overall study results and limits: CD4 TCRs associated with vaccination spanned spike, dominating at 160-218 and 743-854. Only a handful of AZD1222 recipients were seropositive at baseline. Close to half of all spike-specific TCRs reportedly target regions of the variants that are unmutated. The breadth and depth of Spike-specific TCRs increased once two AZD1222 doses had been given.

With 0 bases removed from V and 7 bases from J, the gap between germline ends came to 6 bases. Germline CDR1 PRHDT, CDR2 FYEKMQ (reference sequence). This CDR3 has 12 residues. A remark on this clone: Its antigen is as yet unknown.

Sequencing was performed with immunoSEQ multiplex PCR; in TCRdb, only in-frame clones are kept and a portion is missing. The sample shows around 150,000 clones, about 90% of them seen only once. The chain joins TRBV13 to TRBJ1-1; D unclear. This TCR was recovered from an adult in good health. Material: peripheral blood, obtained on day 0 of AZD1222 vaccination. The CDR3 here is CASSLGRLEAFF. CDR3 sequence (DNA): TGTGCCAGCAGCTTAGGAAGGCTTGAAGCTTTCTTT.